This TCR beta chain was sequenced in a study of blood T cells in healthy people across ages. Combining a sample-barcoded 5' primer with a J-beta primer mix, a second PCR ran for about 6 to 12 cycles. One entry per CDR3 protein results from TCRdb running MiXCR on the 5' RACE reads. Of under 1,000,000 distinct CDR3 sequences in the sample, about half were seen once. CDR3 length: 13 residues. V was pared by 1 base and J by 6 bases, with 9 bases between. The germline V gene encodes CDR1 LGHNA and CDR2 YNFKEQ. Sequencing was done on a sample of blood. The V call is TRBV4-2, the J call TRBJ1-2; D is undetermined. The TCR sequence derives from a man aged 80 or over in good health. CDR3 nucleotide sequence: TGTGCCAGCAGCCAAGGGATTTTCGATGGCTACACCTTC. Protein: CASSQGIFDGYTF.